The source of this TCR beta chain is a study of blood T cell repertoires in COVID-19. Study details: The samples span acute and convalescent COVID-19 from the United States, Italy and Spain. Sample material is recorded as cDNA or gDNA derived from T cells, B-cell-depleted T cells, or PBMCs.

This CDR3 is built from 15 residues. Per germline, CDR1 MNHEY and CDR2 SVGAGI. With V trimmed by 3 bases and J by 3 bases, 7 bases remained unmatched. The count of this clone is one. Living in 25 or so US areas, the participants were between about 18 and 90 years of age. The repertoire was sequenced with immunoSEQ multiplex PCR; TCRdb's copy has only in-frame clones and lacks some. The repertoire holds roughly 400,000 clones, with roughly 90% as singletons. Specimen: PBMCs or T cells enriched from blood (not recorded which). The sequence derives from a woman aged 40 to 50 with acute COVID-19. The rearrangement joins TRBV6-5 to TRBJ2-7; 8 bases are shared with TRBD2. The CDR3 nucleotides read TGTGCCAGCAGTTATGACCCCGGGAGGGACTACGAGCAGTACTTC. Translated, it gives CASSYDPGRDYEQYF.